The source of this T cell receptor (beta chain) is a study of blood T cell repertoires in COVID-19. At the level of the study: The samples span acute and convalescent COVID-19 from the United States, Italy and Spain. PBMCs, B-cell-depleted T cells, or T cells were the source of the cDNA or gDNA that made up the material.

Original data processing: Estimated nucleated cell counts came from reference gene primer amplification. Only in-frame clones appear in the TCRdb table, and some are missing; sequencing was by immunoSEQ multiplex PCR. The V and J calls and clone size are taken from that table; D and trimming were inferred from the DNA. Of about 160,000 clones in the sample, about nine tenths are singletons; the top ten hold 3% to 4.5%. The CDR3 sequence is 17 residues long. The V and J ends lost 4 bases and 0 bases, in that order; junction bases with no gene match: 4. CDR1 and CDR2 from the germline V gene are SGHRS and YFSETQ.

The receptor was isolated from a woman aged 55-70 years who had recovered from COVID-19. The specimen was peripheral blood. The chain joins TRBV5-1 to TRBJ2-2; 12 bases align to TRBD2. The DNA of the CDR3 is TGCGCCAGCAGCCGACTAGCGGGGGCCGCGAACACCGGGGAGCTGTTTTTT. Translating it yields CASSRLAGAANTGELFF. The complete variable domain, with remaining parts taken from reference TRBV5-1 and TRBJ2-2, reads KAGVTQTPRYLIKTRGQQVTLSCSPISGHRSVSWYQQTPGQGLQFLFEYFSETQRNKGNFPGRFSGRQFSNSRSEMNVSTLELGDSALYLCASSRLAGAANTGELFFGEGSRLTVL.